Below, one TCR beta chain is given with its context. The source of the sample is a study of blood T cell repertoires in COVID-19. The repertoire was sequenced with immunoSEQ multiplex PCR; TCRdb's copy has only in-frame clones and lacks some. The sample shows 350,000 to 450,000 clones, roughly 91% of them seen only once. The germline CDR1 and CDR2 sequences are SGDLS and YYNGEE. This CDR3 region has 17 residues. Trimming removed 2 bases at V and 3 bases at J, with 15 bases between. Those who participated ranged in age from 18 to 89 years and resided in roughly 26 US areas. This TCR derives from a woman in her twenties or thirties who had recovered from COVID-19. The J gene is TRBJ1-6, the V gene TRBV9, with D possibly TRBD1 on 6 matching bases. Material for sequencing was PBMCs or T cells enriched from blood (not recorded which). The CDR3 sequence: CASSVGQHLNYNSPLHF. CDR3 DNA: TGTGCCAGCAGCGTTGGACAGCATTTAAACTATAATTCACCCCTCCACTTT.